The clone carrying this TCR beta chain came up many times. Its antigen is unidentified. The entry originates in a study of metastatic and nonmetastatic thyroid tumors. Background on the study: Blood and tumor or nodule tissue repertoires from malignant and benign thyroid patients were compared.

Per the study methods: A classifier for distant metastasis in papillary thyroid cancer was constructed using CDR3 differences observed across clinicopathological groups. TCRdb re-clonotyped the PCR reads through MiXCR. The V and J calls shown here were made by TCRdb, not taken from the authors' results. The data show tens of thousands of clones, with over 10% seen just once and around 21% held by the top ten. Findings and limits, study-wide: As reported, TCR beta diversity in blood and tumor was significantly higher in malignant thyroid tumors than in benign nodules.

Thyroid surgery took place with no prior treatment in any patient. CDR3 length: 13 residues. Germline V gene data show CDR1 as MNHNS and CDR2 as SASEGT. V lost 7 bases, J lost 8 bases, and 17 bases lay in between. The receptor's source is a female donor with papillary thyroid cancer or a benign thyroid nodule (not recorded which). Some clones in this sample may be carry-over from other donors' samples. The rearrangement uses TRBV6-1 and TRBJ1-2; D unresolved. The sequencing input was blood. The CDR3 reads CASTIDMYIGYTF. The CDR3 DNA reads as TGTGCCAGCACTATAGACATGTACATAGGCTACACCTTC.